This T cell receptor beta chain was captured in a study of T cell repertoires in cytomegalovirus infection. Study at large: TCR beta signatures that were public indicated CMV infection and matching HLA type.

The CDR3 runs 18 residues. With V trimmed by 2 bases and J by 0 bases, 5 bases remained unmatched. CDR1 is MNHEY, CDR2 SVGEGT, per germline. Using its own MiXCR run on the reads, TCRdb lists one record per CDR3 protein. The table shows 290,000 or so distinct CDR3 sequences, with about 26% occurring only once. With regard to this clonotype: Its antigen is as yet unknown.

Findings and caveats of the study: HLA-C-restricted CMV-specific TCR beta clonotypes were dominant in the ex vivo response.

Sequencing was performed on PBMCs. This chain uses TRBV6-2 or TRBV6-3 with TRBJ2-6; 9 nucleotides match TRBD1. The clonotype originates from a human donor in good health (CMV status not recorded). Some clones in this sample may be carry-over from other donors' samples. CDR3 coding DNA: TGTGCCAGCAGTTACGGGACAGGGCGGACCTCTGGGGCCAACGTCCTGACTTTC. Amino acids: CASSYGTGRTSGANVLTF.